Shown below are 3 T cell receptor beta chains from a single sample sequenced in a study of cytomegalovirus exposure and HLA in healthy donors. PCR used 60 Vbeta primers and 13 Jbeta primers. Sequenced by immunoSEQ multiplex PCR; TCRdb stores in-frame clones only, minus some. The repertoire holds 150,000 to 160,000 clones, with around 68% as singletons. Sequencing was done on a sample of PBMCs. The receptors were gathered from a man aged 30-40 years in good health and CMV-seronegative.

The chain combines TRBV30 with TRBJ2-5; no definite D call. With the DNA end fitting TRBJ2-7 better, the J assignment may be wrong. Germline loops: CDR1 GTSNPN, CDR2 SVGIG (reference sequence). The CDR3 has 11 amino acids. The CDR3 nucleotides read TGTGCCTGGGGTCTCTCCTACGAGCAGTACTTC. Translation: CAWGLSYEQYF.

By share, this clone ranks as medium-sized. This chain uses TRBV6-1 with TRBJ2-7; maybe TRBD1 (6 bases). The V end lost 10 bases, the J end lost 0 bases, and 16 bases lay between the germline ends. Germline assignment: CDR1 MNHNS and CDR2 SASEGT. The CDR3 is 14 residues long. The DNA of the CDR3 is TGTGCCACCCACACAGGGAAGAGCTCCTACGAGCAGTACTTC. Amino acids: CATHTGKSSYEQYF.

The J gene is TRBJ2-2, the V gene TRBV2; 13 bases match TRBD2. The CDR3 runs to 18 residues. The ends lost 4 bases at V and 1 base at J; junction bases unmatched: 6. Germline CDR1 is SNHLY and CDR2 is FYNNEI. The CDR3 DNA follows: TGTGCCAGCAGTGTAATACGACTAGCGGGGGGGAACACCGGGGAGCTGTTTTTT. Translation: CASSVIRLAGGNTGELFF.